The source of this TCR beta chain is a study of CD8+ T cells in alopecia areata. RNA was isolated and reverse transcribed to cDNA, the sequencing template. Data came from immunoSEQ multiplex PCR; TCRdb stores just in-frame clones and leaves some out. The sample holds about 170,000 clones, roughly 50% seen once. Treatment described: oral pan-JAK inhibitor, 5-10 mg twice daily. Study conclusions and caveats: Clonality exceeded that of normal scalp in lesional scalp, most notably in alopecia totalis/universalis.

CDR3 size: 13 residues. Germline CDR1 reads KGHSH; CDR2 reads LQKENI. V was clipped by 2 bases and J by 5 bases, with 8 bases between them. As for this clone: The antigen remains unidentified.

Source: CD4+ T cells sorted from blood, taken between weeks 55 and 65, from a patient treated with tofacitinib. This TCR came from a human donor with alopecia areata. The chain employs TRBV18 and TRBJ2-3; a weak D match, TRBD1 (6 bases). CDR3 residues: CASSPVRGDTQYF. The CDR3 region has the DNA TGTGCCAGCTCACCAGTCAGGGGAGATACGCAGTATTTT.